This TCR beta chain was recorded in a study of human T cells and chemical hapten exposure. Study results and caveats: Since the donors had alopecia, their immune response may not be the same as that of healthy people.

Time point described: patch test 1, 2 weeks after DPC sensitization. The treatment is: therapeutic diphenylcyclopropenone sensitization with weekly scalp DPC. It was unfractionated whole blood from which total RNA was extracted. TCRdb processed the RACE reads anew with MiXCR; each CDR3 protein has one entry. This sample has roughly 70,000 distinct CDR3 sequences, with approximately 32% found just once. Turning to this clonotype: Its antigen is not identified.

V dropped 7 bases and J dropped 6 bases, with 19 bases sitting between them. Germline CDR1 MDHEN, CDR2 SYDVKM. The CDR3 runs 14 residues. The rearrangement joins TRBV28 to TRBJ2-7; no reliable D call. The TCR sequence derives from a man between 40 and 49 years old with alopecia areata. Some clones in this sample may be carry-over from other donors' samples. The starting material was whole blood, obtained in connection with sensitization to the hapten diphenylcyclopropenone (DPC). The CDR3, as DNA: TGTGCCAGCAAGTCGGGTTATAGCCTGGGCGAGCAGTACTTC. Translated, it gives CASKSGYSLGEQYF.